This T cell receptor (beta chain) was captured in a study of cytomegalovirus exposure and HLA in healthy donors. Points from the study as a whole: Reports described diagnosis of cytomegalovirus status by the classifier as highly specific and sensitive. Reportedly, HLA-A and HLA-B alleles of most subjects were accurately predicted from TCR beta.

Worth noting for this clone: As yet, its antigen is unknown.

PCR used 60 Vbeta primers and 13 Jbeta primers. Libraries were prepared by immunoSEQ multiplex PCR; TCRdb keeps only in-frame clonotypes and omits some of them. This sample has about 160,000 clones; 80% to 85% occur once, and the top ten carry more than 1.5%. The CDR3 consists of 16 residues. The V gene lost 4 bases and the J gene lost 3 bases, with 19 bases spanning the gap. CDR1 and CDR2 from the germline V gene are SGHNT and YENEEA. The source is a human donor in good health. The gene calls are TRBV11-3 and TRBJ2-7, with D maybe TRBD2 (8 bases). Sequencing used PBMCs. The DNA of the CDR3 is TGTGCCAGCAGCTCTCGGGGGGGGGACAGAGACTACGAGCAGTACTTC. It specifies CASSSRGGDRDYEQYF.